A selection of T cell receptor beta chains follows, all from one sample in a study of T cells after yellow fever vaccination. Via MiXCR, TCRdb re-called the 5' RACE reads, giving one row per CDR3 protein. The top ten hold 18% of the sample, which has some 420,000 distinct CDR3 sequences, around 20% seen once. Sequencing used PBMCs, obtained before the yellow fever booster vaccination. Every receptor here comes from a young man who received the YFV17D yellow fever vaccine. The CDR3 runs from the conserved cysteine through the conserved F or W. The order of the fields is V gene, J gene, D gene, clone size, CDR3 length, CDR3 protein, CDR3 DNA. The D gene is left open where the match is weak. Where a row states a size, it is once, few, many or the class of an expanded clone; other rows omit it.

V: TRBV6-5
J: TRBJ2-7
D: TRBD1
size: many
length: 14
CDR3: CASSYAGTGNEQYF
DNA: TGTGCCAGCAGTTACGCGGGGACAGGGAACGAGCAGTACTTC

V: TRBV10-3
J: TRBJ1-6
D: NA
size: NA
length: 15
CDR3: CAISESRGSNSPLHF
DNA: TGTGCCATCAGTGAGTCGAGAGGGTCTAATTCACCCCTCCACTTT

V: TRBV7-2
J: TRBJ2-1
D: TRBD2
size: few
length: 18
CDR3: CASSSLGSGGGIYNEQFF
DNA: TGTGCCAGCAGCTCCCTCGGTAGCGGGGGGGGGATCTACAATGAGCAGTTCTTC

V: TRBV25-1
J: TRBJ2-3
D: NA
size: few
length: 12
CDR3: CASSVIGDTQYF
DNA: TGTGCCAGCAGTGTGATTGGGGATACGCAGTATTTT

V: TRBV4-1
J: TRBJ2-1
D: TRBD1
size: NA
length: 15
CDR3: CASSARQGANNEQFF
DNA: TGCGCCAGCAGCGCACGACAGGGGGCCAACAATGAGCAGTTCTTC

V: TRBV28
J: TRBJ1-3
D: NA
size: few
length: 14
CDR3: CASLQVRSGNTIYF
DNA: TGTGCCAGCCTACAGGTTCGGTCTGGAAACACCATATATTTT

V: TRBV6-5
J: TRBJ2-2
D: TRBD1
size: few
length: 19
CDR3: CASSYTSGTGYSGTGELFF
DNA: TGTGCCAGCAGTTACACCTCCGGGACAGGGTATTCAGGCACCGGGGAGCTGTTTTTT

V: TRBV7-9
J: TRBJ2-5
D: NA
size: NA
length: 13
CDR3: CASSPGVVETQYF
DNA: TGTGCCAGCAGCCCAGGCGTGGTCGAGACCCAGTACTTC

V: TRBV5-1
J: TRBJ2-3
D: NA
size: few
length: 14
CDR3: CASSLGERTDTQYF
DNA: TGCGCCAGCAGCTTGGGGGAACGTACAGATACGCAGTATTTT

V: TRBV7-2
J: TRBJ1-1
D: NA
size: NA
length: 14
CDR3: CASSYDRSNTEAFF
DNA: TGTGCCAGCAGCTATGACAGGAGTAACACTGAAGCTTTCTTT

V: TRBV30
J: TRBJ1-4
D: NA
size: NA
length: 16
CDR3: CALGLSGGPTNEKLFF
DNA: TGTGCCTTGGGCCTCTCTGGTGGGCCGACTAATGAAAAACTGTTTTTT

V: TRBV7-9
J: TRBJ1-1
D: NA
size: NA
length: 15
CDR3: CASSPNRAGDTEAFF
DNA: TGTGCCAGCAGCCCAAACAGGGCTGGTGACACTGAAGCTTTCTTT

V: TRBV4-3
J: TRBJ2-1
D: TRBD2
size: few
length: 14
CDR3: CASSQGLAGGEQFF
DNA: TGCGCCAGCAGCCAGGGACTAGCGGGGGGTGAGCAGTTCTTC

V: TRBV9
J: TRBJ2-1
D: NA
size: NA
length: 14
CDR3: CASSETSNYNEQFF
DNA: TGTGCCAGCAGCGAGACGAGCAACTACAATGAGCAGTTCTTC

V: TRBV23-1
J: TRBJ2-2
D: NA
size: once
length: 17
CDR3: CASSPPQPGINTGELFF
DNA: TGCGCCAGCAGCCCCCCCCAGCCGGGGATTAACACCGGGGAGCTGTTTTTT

V: TRBV5-5
J: TRBJ2-1
D: TRBD2
size: NA
length: 16
CDR3: CASSLSGGGSYNEQFF
DNA: TGTGCCAGCAGCTTGTCAGGCGGGGGGTCCTACAATGAGCAGTTCTTC

V: TRBV10-3
J: TRBJ1-2
D: NA
size: NA
length: 14
CDR3: CAISEDRSFHGYTF
DNA: TGTGCCATCAGTGAGGACAGGAGTTTCCATGGCTACACCTTC

V: TRBV28
J: TRBJ1-2
D: NA
size: many
length: 13
CDR3: CASSSQVNYGYTF
DNA: TGTGCCAGCAGTTCACAAGTTAACTATGGCTACACCTTC

V: TRBV6-1
J: TRBJ1-2
D: NA
size: many
length: 12
CDR3: CASSDGEYGYTF
DNA: TGTGCCAGCAGTGACGGGGAGTATGGCTACACCTTC

V: TRBV6-1
J: TRBJ1-4
D: TRBD1
size: few
length: 13
CDR3: CASHRDRNEKLFF
DNA: TGTGCCAGCCACCGGGACAGGAATGAAAAACTGTTTTTT

V: TRBV27
J: TRBJ1-2
D: NA
size: NA
length: 12
CDR3: CASKRGDYGYTF
DNA: TGTGCCAGCAAACGGGGGGACTATGGCTACACCTTC

V: TRBV7-3
J: TRBJ1-2
D: TRBD1
size: many
length: 13
CDR3: CASSSQTGQGYTF
DNA: TGTGCCAGCAGCTCCCAGACAGGGCAGGGCTACACCTTC

V: TRBV5-6
J: TRBJ2-2
D: NA
size: few
length: 14
CDR3: CASSLPANTGELFF
DNA: TGTGCCAGCAGCTTGCCGGCGAACACCGGGGAGCTGTTTTTT